This entry is about one TCR beta chain. One base away lies a much larger clone, so this may be a sequencing read error. Via MiXCR, TCRdb re-called the reads, giving one row per CDR3 protein. The sample shows 600,000 to 800,000 distinct CDR3 sequences, about 24% of them seen only once. The CDR3 runs to 16 residues. The trim removed 6 bases at V and 2 bases at J, leaving 4 bases unmatched. The germline CDR1 and CDR2 sequences are ENHRY and SYGVKD. These data belong to a study of T cell repertoires in cytomegalovirus infection. The chain employs TRBV10-3 and TRBJ2-1; 13 nucleotides line up with TRBD2. The sample consisted of CD8+ T cells from PBMCs. The clonotype was recovered from a human donor in good health (CMV status not recorded). Some clones in this sample may be carry-over from other donors' samples. This chain's CDR3 is CAISGLAGDAYNEQFF. CDR3 in DNA: TGTGCCATCAGCGGACTAGCGGGGGACGCCTACAATGAGCAGTTCTTC.